This T cell receptor (beta chain) was identified during a study of cytomegalovirus exposure and HLA in healthy donors. Broader study findings: DRB1 had the most TCR associations and HLA-C the fewest, a later analysis found, with rates varying by HLA locus.

The PCR ran on 60 Vbeta and 13 Jbeta primers. Only in-frame clones appear in the TCRdb table, and some are missing; sequencing was by immunoSEQ multiplex PCR. The sample has 100,000 to 150,000 clones; around 76% are singletons. Germline lookup yields CDR1 MGHRA and CDR2 YSYEKL. The V end lost 4 bases, the J end lost 6 bases, and 10 bases lay between the germline ends. The CDR3 runs 13 residues. As for this clone: The antigen is undetermined.

The TCR comes from a male donor in good health and CMV-seronegative. This chain joins TRBV4-1 and TRBJ2-1, with D possibly being TRBD2 (6 bases). Sequencing was performed on PBMCs. CDR3 sequence: CASSLGGINEQFF. CDR3 nucleotide sequence: TGCGCCAGCAGCCTTGGGGGGATCAATGAGCAGTTCTTC.